The T cell receptor beta chain described here comes from a study of CD8 T cells in Susac syndrome (dated by TCRdb to the late 2010s). Study-level background: Among the sequenced Susac syndrome patients, about 6 had clinically active disease and roughly eight were in clinical remission. Whether CD8+ T cell activation and differentiation in Susac syndrome was antigen driven was tested using repertoire sequencing. At blood withdrawal, Susac syndrome patients were either therapy-naive, taking corticosteroids (in some cases with IVIg as well), or taking IVIg alone.

RNA was extracted with the RNeasy kit and about 0.5 to 1 ug was reverse transcribed using random hexamers. The immunoSEQ multiplex PCR assay, which covers 54 Vbeta and 13 Jbeta segments, was used to amplify TCR beta CDR3 regions. PCR amplification bias was corrected using a synthetic template baseline for primer optimization and computational correction. As for the original processing: Only productive sequences were kept, with reads annotated to V, D and J genes according to IMGT and analyzed in immunoSEQ Analyzer. Clonality was computed as one minus Shannon entropy normalized by log2 of the number of productive unique sequences. For each patient and control, public and private clones were evaluated within the 100 most prevalent clones. Clones were defined as Susac-specific when absent from the healthy and MS cohorts, from over 950 published viral clones and from other ImmuneACCESS disease sequences. TCRdb redid the processing of the public reads, applying fastp at Q25 and MiXCR, and retained in-frame beta chains. Entries that share a CDR3 protein sequence are merged under the most common genes and DNA. The V and J calls here are based on TCRdb, not the publication. The sample profile shows about 180,000 distinct CDR3 sequences; approximately 94% of them were found once. Of the sample, around 0.12% is held by the ten largest clones.

From the cysteine through the phenylalanine, the CDR3 covers 17 amino acids. Only the CDR3 DNA is retained, 51 bases long and in frame from the first base. The CDR1 and CDR2 encoded by the germline V gene are SNHLY and FYNNEI. V trim: 2 bases; J trim: 2 bases; unmatched bases: 4. The research as a whole found: The number of individuals in the TCR sequencing and HLA analysis was acknowledged as relatively small. In the CD4+ T cell repertoire of Susac syndrome patients, clonal expansion was not detected.

High-throughput TCR beta sequencing profiled peripheral blood CD8+ and CD4+ T cells from healthy donors, Susac syndrome patients and multiple sclerosis patients. The Susac syndrome patients fulfilled recently defined diagnostic criteria for either definite or probable disease. Bulk CD8+ and CD4+ T cells were purified by magnetic negative isolation, whereas CD8+ TEMRA cells were enriched by FACS. Blood was drawn into EDTA tubes, processed within 24 hours, and PBMCs were isolated by density gradient centrifugation. PBMCs intended for TCR sequencing were cryopreserved in liquid nitrogen and were subsequently thawed in a 37 degrees C water bath. Purity of sorted or isolated CD4+, CD8+ and CD8+ TEMRA cells was at least 90%. Concerning this clonotype: This receptor's antigen is unknown. Qualities for individual bases were not recorded, and no much larger clone is one base off.

This sequence was found in a human donor with Susac syndrome. Recombination joined TRBV2 with TRBJ2-6; the junction holds 9 bases that match TRBD1. Sequencing input: CD4+ T cells from PBMCs. CDR3 region: CASSETRQGAGANVLTF. The nucleotide sequence is given as TGTGCCAGCAGTGAAACTAGACAGGGGGCTGGGGCCAACGTCCTGACTTTC. Here the CDR3 is joined to the reference TRBV2 and TRBJ2-6 genes, and the full variable domain is: EPEVTQTPSHQVTQMGQEVILRCVPISNHLYFYWYRQILGQKVEFLVSFYNNEISEKSEIFDDQFSVERPDGSNFTLKIRSTKLEDSAMYFCASSETRQGAGANVLTFGAGSRLTVL.